This T cell receptor (beta chain) is drawn from a study of T cell responses to AZD1222 COVID-19 vaccine. Details on this clone: The antigen is unknown.

Notes on the study in general: Donors were chiefly white British, with a greater number of females, and clonal diversity was perhaps underestimated. Spike-specific TCR breadth and depth grew following two AZD1222 doses. Repertoires were obtained solely post-peak T cell response.

Profiled with immunoSEQ multiplex PCR; TCRdb holds only in-frame clones, not every one. In the table there are roughly 140,000 clones, more than 85% of which are singletons. The J segment lost 5 bases and the V segment lost 6 bases, leaving 4 bases of the junction unmatched. Per the germline V gene, CDR1 is MNHEY and CDR2 is SVGAGI. CDR3 length: 13 amino acids. The gene calls are TRBV6-5 and TRBJ1-5; 7 bases are shared with TRBD1. This TCR derives from an adult who received the AZD1222 COVID-19 vaccine. The specimen was peripheral blood, collected 28 days after the second AZD1222 dose. The CDR3 DNA follows: TGTGCCAGCAGAGCAGGGGGGTATCAGCCCCAGCATTTT. Translation gives CASRAGGYQPQHF.